This T cell receptor (beta chain) derives from a study of beta chain features in type 1 diabetes. Study details: Regarding age, gender and cell yields, patients proved similar to healthy donors. The study examined about 110,000,000 sorted cells across all samples. Study outcomes and limitations: All four CD4+ subsets from Type 1 diabetes patients carried moderately but significantly shorter TCRB CDR3s. Naive, central memory and Treg TCRB repertoires seemed to resemble each other more closely in patients than they did in healthy donors.

The whole isolated RNA underwent reverse transcription, so sequencing captured expressed TCRB transcripts. The repertoire was sequenced with immunoSEQ multiplex PCR; TCRdb's copy has only in-frame clones and lacks some. The repertoire holds around 600,000 clones, around 12% seen once, with 0.095% to 0.15% in the top ten. Remarks on this clone: Its antigen is unidentified.

Germline trimming cut 3 bases from V and 5 bases from J; bases unmatched to any gene: 7. This CDR3 spans 15 amino acids. Germline CDR1 is SGHNT and CDR2 is YYREEE (reference sequence). What was sequenced was naive CD4+ T cells from blood. The chain carries TRBV5-4 and TRBJ1-4, with TRBD1 matching 7 bases. The receptor's source is a man between 25 and 39 years old with type 1 diabetes. For the CDR3, the DNA is TGTGCCAGCAGCTATGGGACAGCCGTAAATGAAAAACTGTTTTTT. It codes for CASSYGTAVNEKLFF.